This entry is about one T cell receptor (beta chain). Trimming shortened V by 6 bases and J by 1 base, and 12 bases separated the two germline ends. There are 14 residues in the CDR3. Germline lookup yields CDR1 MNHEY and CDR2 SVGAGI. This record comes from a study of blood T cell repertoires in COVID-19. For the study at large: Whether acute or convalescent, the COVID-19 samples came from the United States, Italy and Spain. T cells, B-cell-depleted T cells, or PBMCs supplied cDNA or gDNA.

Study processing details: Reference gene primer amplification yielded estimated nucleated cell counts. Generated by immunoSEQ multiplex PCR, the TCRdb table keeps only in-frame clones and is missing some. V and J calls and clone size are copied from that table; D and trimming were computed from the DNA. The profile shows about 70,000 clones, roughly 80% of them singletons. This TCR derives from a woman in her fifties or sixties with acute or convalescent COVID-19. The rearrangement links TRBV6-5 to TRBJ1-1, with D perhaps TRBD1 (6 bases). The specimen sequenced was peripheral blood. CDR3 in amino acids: CASRGGQGNTEAFF. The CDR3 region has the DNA TGTGCCAGCAGGGGGGGGCAGGGGAACACTGAAGCTTTCTTT.